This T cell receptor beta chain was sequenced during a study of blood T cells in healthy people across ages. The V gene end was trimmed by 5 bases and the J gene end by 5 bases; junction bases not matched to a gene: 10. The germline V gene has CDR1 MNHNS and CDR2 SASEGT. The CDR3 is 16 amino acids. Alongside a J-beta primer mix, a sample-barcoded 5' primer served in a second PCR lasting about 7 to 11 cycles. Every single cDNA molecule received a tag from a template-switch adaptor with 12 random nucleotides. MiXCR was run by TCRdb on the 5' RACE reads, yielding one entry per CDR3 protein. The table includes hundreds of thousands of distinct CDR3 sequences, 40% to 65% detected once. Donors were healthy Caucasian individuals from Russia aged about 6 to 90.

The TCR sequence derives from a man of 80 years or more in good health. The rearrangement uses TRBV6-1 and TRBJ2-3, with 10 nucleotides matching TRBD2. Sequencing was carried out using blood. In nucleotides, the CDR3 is TGTGCCAGCAGTCCCGAGCGGGAGGGTATCGGAGATACGCAGTATTTT. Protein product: CASSPEREGIGDTQYF.